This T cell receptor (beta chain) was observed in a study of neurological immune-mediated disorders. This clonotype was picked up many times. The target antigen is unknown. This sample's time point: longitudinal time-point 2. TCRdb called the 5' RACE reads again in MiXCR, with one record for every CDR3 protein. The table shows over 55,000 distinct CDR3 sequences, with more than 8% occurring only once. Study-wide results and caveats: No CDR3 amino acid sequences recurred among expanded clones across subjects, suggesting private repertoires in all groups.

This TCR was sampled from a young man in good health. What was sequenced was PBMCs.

CDR3 nucleotide sequence: TGTGCCAGCAGGGGGGAAGCTAATTCACCCCTCCACTTT. Translating gives CASRGEANSPLHF. The chain recombines TRBV12-3 or TRBV12-4 with TRBJ1-6; D perhaps matches TRBD1 (5 bases). V dropped 6 bases and J dropped 6 bases, with 9 bases sitting between them. There are 13 residues in the CDR3.